This entry lists 21 T cell receptor beta chains sequenced from one sample in a study of metastatic and nonmetastatic thyroid tumors. There were no patients who had received any treatment before thyroid surgery. TCRdb re-called the PCR reads with MiXCR. Among approximately 6,000 clones listed, 32% were seen once. The sequenced sample was tumor tissue. These receptors all come from a female donor with papillary thyroid cancer or a benign thyroid nodule (not recorded which). Some clones in this sample may be carry-over from other donors' samples.

The chain uses TRBV4-3 and TRBJ1-2, with D possibly being TRBD1 (6 bases). V was trimmed by 4 bases and J by 3 bases, leaving 15 bases between them. CDR1 is LGHNA and CDR2 is YSLEER in the germline V gene. This CDR3 spans 15 amino acids. The CDR3 DNA follows: TGCGCCAGCAGCCCCATTTCGGGGGGCTACTATGGCTACACCTTC. Protein: CASSPISGGYYGYTF.

This clone is deemed medium-sized. The V call is TRBV2, the J call TRBJ2-3; 9 bases agree with TRBD2. V lost 6 bases to trimming and J lost 3 bases; unmatched junction nucleotides: 7. The length of the CDR3 is 15 residues. Germline CDR1 SNHLY, CDR2 FYNNEI. The CDR3 coding sequence is TGTGCCAGCAGCTTCAGCGGGGGGAGGACAGATACGCAGTATTTT. Encoded protein: CASSFSGGRTDTQYF.

This clone showed up many times. The sample holds other DNA sequences that translate to the same CDR3. The rearrangement links TRBV5-1 to TRBJ2-7; D remains unclear. Germline CDR1 SGHRS, CDR2 YFSETQ. V was cut by 0 bases and J by 2 bases, with 9 bases left in between. The CDR3 sequence is 14 residues long. The CDR3 DNA reads as TGCGCCAGCAGCTTGGTCCGGGTCCCCTACGAGCAGTACTTC. As protein: CASSLVRVPYEQYF.

This clone came up a few times. The J gene is TRBJ2-3, the V gene TRBV5-1, with D possibly TRBD2 on 5 matching bases. V was shortened by 6 bases and J by 3 bases, with 20 bases between the two germline ends. The CDR3 loop spans 16 amino acids. Germline V CDR1 and CDR2: SGHRS, YFSETQ. Written as DNA, the CDR3 is TGCGCCAGCACCACGAACGACCGAGGGAATACAGATACGCAGTATTTT. Translation gives CASTTNDRGNTDTQYF.

The chain employs TRBV28 and TRBJ2-1; 10 nucleotides align to TRBD2. The CDR3 has 17 amino acids. With V trimmed by 2 bases and J by 10 bases, 14 bases remained unmatched. Germline-derived CDR1 and CDR2 are MDHEN and SYDVKM. CDR3 sequence reads: CASSLEGVGTSDDEQFF. The CDR3 bases are TGTGCCAGCAGTTTAGAAGGTGTTGGGACTAGCGATGACGAGCAGTTCTTC. The full variable domain, rest sourced from reference TRBV28 and TRBJ2-1, is DVKVTQSSRYLVKRTGEKVFLECVQDMDHENMFWYRQDPGLGLRLIYFSYDVKMKEKGDIPEGYSVSREKKERFSLILESASTNQTSMYLCASSLEGVGTSDDEQFFGPGTRLTVL.

The CDR3 sequence: CASSYGQNNQPQHF. CDR3 nucleotides: TGCGCCAGCAGCTACGGACAGAACAATCAGCCCCAGCATTTT. The chain couples TRBV5-1 to TRBJ1-5; D is perhaps TRBD1 (6 bases). The CDR3 spans 14 residues. Germline CDR1 is SGHRS and CDR2 is YFSETQ. V dropped 3 bases and J dropped 3 bases, with 10 bases sitting between them. Drawing the rest from reference TRBV5-1 and TRBJ1-5, the complete variable domain is KAGVTQTPRYLIKTRGQQVTLSCSPISGHRSVSWYQQTPGQGLQFLFEYFSETQRNKGNFPGRFSGRQFSNSRSEMNVSTLELGDSALYLCASSYGQNNQPQHFGDGTRLSIL.

This clone has a handful of counts. V is TRBV12-3 or TRBV12-4 and J is TRBJ1-6, with D unresolved. CDR3 length: 12 amino acids. The V gene lost 3 bases and the J gene lost 8 bases, with 5 bases spanning the gap. The CDR3 reads CASSLGYSPLHF. The CDR3 coding sequence is TGTGCCAGCAGTTTGGGTTATTCACCCCTCCACTTT.

This clone was counted only a few times. The gene calls are TRBV28 and TRBJ2-3; 10 bases map to TRBD2. The trim removed 4 bases at V and 6 bases at J, leaving 7 bases unmatched. Germline CDR1 and CDR2: MDHEN and SYDVKM. The CDR3 is 15 amino acids. The CDR3 region has the DNA TGTGCCAGCAGTTCCCCAGCGGGAGGGCCTGATACGCAGTATTTT. Translation gives CASSSPAGGPDTQYF.

This sequence joins TRBV18 and TRBJ2-3; 8 bases align to TRBD2. The germline V gene encodes CDR1 KGHSH and CDR2 LQKENI. The CDR3 loop spans 16 amino acids. V lost 0 bases to trimming and J lost 4 bases; unmatched junction nucleotides: 6. CDR3 nucleotide sequence: TGTGCCAGCTCACCACCGAAGACGGGAGGGTCAGATACGCAGTATTTT. As protein: CASSPPKTGGSDTQYF.

The V and J genes are TRBV5-1 and TRBJ1-2, with 9 bases that match TRBD1. The trim removed 4 bases at V and 4 bases at J, leaving 11 bases unmatched. The CDR3 totals 16 residues. Germline lookup yields CDR1 SGHRS and CDR2 YFSETQ. CDR3 DNA sequence: TGCGCCAGCAGCCCTGAACAGGGGGCCTATTTCTATGGCTACACCTTC. This encodes CASSPEQGAYFYGYTF.

This clone was found many times. The CDR3 loop is CASSFFQQVERTEAFF. In DNA form, the CDR3 reads TGTGCCAGCAGCTTCTTCCAACAGGTTGAGCGGACTGAAGCTTTCTTT. This chain connects TRBV5-6 to TRBJ1-1, with D possibly being TRBD1 (5 bases). This CDR3 spans 16 amino acids. V lost 2 bases and J lost 5, with 19 bases in between. The V gene's germline CDR1 is SGHDT and CDR2 YYEEEE.

In its sample, this clone ranks as medium-sized. The V and J genes are TRBV28 and TRBJ2-1, with TRBD2 identical over 13 bases. This CDR3 contains 20 residues. The germline V gene has CDR1 MDHEN and CDR2 SYDVKM. V lost 5 bases to trimming and J lost 0 bases; unmatched junction nucleotides: 13. The CDR3 loop reads CASSPRLGLAGQGSYNEQFF. The CDR3 coding sequence is TGTGCCAGCAGTCCGAGGTTGGGACTAGCGGGGCAGGGCTCCTACAATGAGCAGTTCTTC.

This chain joins TRBV6-1 and TRBJ2-7, with D possibly being TRBD1 or TRBD2 (5 bases each). This CDR3 is built from 17 residues. Germline V lookup: CDR1 MNHNS, CDR2 SASEGT. V was cut by 6 bases and J by 4 bases, with 25 bases left in between. DNA of the CDR3: TGTGCCAGCAGCCACAAACCCCCGGGACGGACGGGATACGAGCAGTACTTC. Translating it yields CASSHKPPGRTGYEQYF.

In its sample, this clone is medium-sized. This sequence joins TRBV6-1 and TRBJ1-6; no reliable D call. The CDR3 totals 16 residues. The germline V and J ends were trimmed by 7 bases and 7 bases, with 20 bases remaining between them. CDR1 and CDR2 (germline): MNHNS, SASEGT. The CDR3 loop reads CASNPERVALNSPLHF. CDR3 nucleotides: TGTGCCAGCAACCCGGAAAGGGTGGCCCTAAATTCACCCCTCCACTTT.

This clone appeared a few times. V and J are TRBV15 and TRBJ1-6, with unresolved D. This CDR3 contains 16 residues. Trimming took 3 bases from V and 9 from J, leaving 18 bases between them. Germline assignment: CDR1 LNHNV and CDR2 YYDKDF (reference sequence). CDR3 loop: CATSSDRALRGSPLHF. The CDR3, as DNA: TGTGCCACCAGCAGCGACCGGGCCCTCCGGGGTTCACCCCTCCACTTT. The full variable domain, in which reference TRBV15 and TRBJ1-6 provide the parts outside the CDR3, is DAMVIQNPRYQVTQFGKPVTLSCSQTLNHNVMYWYQQKSSQAPKLLFHYYDKDFNNEADTPDNFQSRRPNTSFCFLDIRSPGLGDTAMYLCATSSDRALRGSPLHFGNGTRLTVT.

The gene calls are TRBV30 and TRBJ2-7, with D perhaps given as TRBD1 or TRBD2 (6 bases each). Trimming took 5 bases from V and 7 from J, leaving 21 bases between them. The germline CDR1 and CDR2 sequences are GTSNPN and SVGIG (reference sequence). The CDR3 runs 14 residues. CDR3 nucleotides: TGTGCCTGGGCACGGGGGCGACTAGGTTATGAGCAGTACTTC. Translation: CAWARGRLGYEQYF.

The gene calls are TRBV20-1 and TRBJ1-2, with a possible D match to TRBD1 (6 bases). The V end was cut by 5 bases, the J end by 4 bases, with 20 bases between. This CDR3 contains 15 residues. Germline V gene lookup returns CDR1 DFQATT and CDR2 SNEGSKA (reference sequence). CDR3 sequence: CSAPTPGTLGYGYTF. The CDR3 DNA reads as TGCAGTGCTCCCACCCCCGGGACACTGGGCTATGGCTACACCTTC.

This clone was recorded at least ten times. With a much larger clone just one base away, this may be a read error. V usage is TRBV6-1 and J usage is TRBJ2-5; the D call may be TRBD1 or TRBD2 (6 bases each). The CDR3 length is 15 residues. V dropped 6 bases and J dropped 4 bases, with 18 bases sitting between them. The germline V gene encodes CDR1 MNHNS and CDR2 SASEGT. CDR3 bases: TGTGCCAGCAGCCCCGGAGGGGGAAGGGGAGAGACCCAGTACTTC. Its translation: CASSPGGGRGETQYF.

The chain couples TRBV5-1 to TRBJ1-3, with D perhaps matching TRBD1 (6 bases). The CDR3 totals 14 residues. The germline gives CDR1 SGHRS, CDR2 YFSETQ. V was shortened by 0 bases and J by 4 bases, with 8 bases between the two germline ends. The chain's CDR3 is CASSLAGVGNTIYF. The CDR3 bases are TGCGCCAGCAGCTTGGCAGGGGTCGGAAACACCATATATTTT.

V usage is TRBV20-1 and J usage is TRBJ2-7, with TRBD1 identical over 9 bases. Germline trimming cut 3 bases from V and 4 bases from J; bases unmatched to any gene: 4. This CDR3 comprises 13 residues. Germline V gives CDR1 DFQATT, CDR2 SNEGSKA (reference sequence). CDR3 region: CSASEDRGYEQYF. The CDR3 nucleotides read TGCAGTGCTAGTGAGGACAGGGGATACGAGCAGTACTTC.

This clone is medium-sized by share. The chain combines TRBV2 with TRBJ1-6, with D uncertain. Germline V gene sequence: CDR1 SNHLY, CDR2 FYNNEI. The CDR3 has 13 residues. The V gene lost 7 bases and the J gene lost 8 bases, with 12 bases spanning the gap. In DNA form, the CDR3 reads TGTGCCAGCACAACCTCACAATATTCACCCCTCCACTTT. It codes for CASTTSQYSPLHF.